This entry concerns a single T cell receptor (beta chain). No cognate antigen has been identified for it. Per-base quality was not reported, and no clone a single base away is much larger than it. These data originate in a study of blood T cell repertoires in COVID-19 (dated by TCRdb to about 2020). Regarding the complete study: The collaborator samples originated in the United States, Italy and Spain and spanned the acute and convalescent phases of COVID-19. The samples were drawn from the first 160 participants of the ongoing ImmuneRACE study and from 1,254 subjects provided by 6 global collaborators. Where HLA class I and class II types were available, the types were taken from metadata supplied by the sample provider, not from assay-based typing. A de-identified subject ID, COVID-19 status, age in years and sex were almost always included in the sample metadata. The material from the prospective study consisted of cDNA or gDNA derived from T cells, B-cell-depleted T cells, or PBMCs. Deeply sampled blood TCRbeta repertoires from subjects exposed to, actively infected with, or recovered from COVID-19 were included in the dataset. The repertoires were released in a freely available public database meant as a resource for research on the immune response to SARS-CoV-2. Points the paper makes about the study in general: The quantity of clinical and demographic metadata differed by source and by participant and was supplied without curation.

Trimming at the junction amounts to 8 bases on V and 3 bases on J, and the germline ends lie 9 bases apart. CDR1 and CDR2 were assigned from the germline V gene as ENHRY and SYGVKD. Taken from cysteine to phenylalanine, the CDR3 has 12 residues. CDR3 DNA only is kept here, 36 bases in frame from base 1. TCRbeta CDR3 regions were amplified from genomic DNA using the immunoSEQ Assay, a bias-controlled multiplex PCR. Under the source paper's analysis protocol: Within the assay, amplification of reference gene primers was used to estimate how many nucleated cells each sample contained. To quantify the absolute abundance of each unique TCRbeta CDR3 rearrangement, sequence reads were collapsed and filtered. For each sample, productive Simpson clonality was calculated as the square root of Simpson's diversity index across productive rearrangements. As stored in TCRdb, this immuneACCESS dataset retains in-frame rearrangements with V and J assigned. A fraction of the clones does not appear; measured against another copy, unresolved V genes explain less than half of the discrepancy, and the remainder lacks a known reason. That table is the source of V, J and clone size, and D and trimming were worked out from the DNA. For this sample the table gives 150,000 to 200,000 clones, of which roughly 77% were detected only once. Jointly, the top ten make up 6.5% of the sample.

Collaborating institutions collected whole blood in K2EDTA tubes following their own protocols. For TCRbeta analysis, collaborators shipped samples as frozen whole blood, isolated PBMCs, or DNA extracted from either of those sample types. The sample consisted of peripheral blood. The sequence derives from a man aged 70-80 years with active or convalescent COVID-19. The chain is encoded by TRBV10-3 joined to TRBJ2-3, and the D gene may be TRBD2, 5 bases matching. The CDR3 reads CAIGGRTDTQYF. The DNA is TGTGCCATCGGCGGGCGAACAGATACGCAGTATTTT.